The clone carrying this TCR beta chain turned up a few times. Its cognate antigen is unknown. This entry comes from a study of vaccination and CD4 T cells after COVID-19. Researchers used the Oncomine TCR Beta short-read assay to sequence DNA from cultured CD4+ T cells. TCRdb independently ran MiXCR on the PCR reads; one entry per CDR3 protein. This repertoire shows some 10,000 distinct CDR3 sequences, 35% to 50% found once; its top ten account for 9.5% to 15%. Germline assignment: CDR1 DFQATT and CDR2 SNEGSKA (reference sequence). This CDR3 comprises 15 residues. Trimming shortened V by 1 base and J by 6 bases, and 18 bases separated the two germline ends. The treatment was: approximately 9-day PBMC culture with coronavirus spike peptide pools or control peptides (ViraFEST assay).

The sequence came from a human donor who had recovered from COVID-19. The chain links TRBV20-1 to TRBJ2-5; D gene ambiguous. The sequenced sample was CD4+ T cells from blood, cultured in vitro. The CDR3: CSARVGVVRPKTQYF. The CDR3 bases are TGCAGTGCTAGAGTAGGTGTTGTTAGGCCAAAGACCCAGTACTTC.